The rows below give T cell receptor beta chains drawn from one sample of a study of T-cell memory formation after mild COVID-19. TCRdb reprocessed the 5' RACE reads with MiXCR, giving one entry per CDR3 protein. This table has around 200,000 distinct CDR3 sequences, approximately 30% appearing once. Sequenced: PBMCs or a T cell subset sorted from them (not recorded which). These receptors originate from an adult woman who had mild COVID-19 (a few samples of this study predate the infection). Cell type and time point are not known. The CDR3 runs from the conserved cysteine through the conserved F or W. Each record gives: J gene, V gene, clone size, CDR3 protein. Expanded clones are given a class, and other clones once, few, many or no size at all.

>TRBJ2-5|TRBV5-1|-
CASSLNPLGTGRKETQYF
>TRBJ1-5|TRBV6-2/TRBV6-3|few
CASSLDGSNQPQHF
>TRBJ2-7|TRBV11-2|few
CASSSPRDSRNEQYF
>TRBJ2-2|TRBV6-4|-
CASSDSESGVTGELFF
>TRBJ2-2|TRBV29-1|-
CSVGVAGELFF
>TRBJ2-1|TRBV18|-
CASSPGGSEQFF
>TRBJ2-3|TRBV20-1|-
CSARGGLQIYTQYF
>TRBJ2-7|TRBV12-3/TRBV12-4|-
CASSLSAASYEQYF
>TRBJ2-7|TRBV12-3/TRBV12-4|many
CASSTNRWAEQYF
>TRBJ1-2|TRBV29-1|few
CSVEGETIYGYTF
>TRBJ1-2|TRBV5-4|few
CASSSLGPAAAYGYTF
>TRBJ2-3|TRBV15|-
CATSRAEIAGDTQYF
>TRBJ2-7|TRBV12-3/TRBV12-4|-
CASSLTGIHEQYF
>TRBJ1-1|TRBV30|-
CAWTGDALQNTEAFF
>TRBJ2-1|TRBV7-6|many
CASSYSWEEQFF
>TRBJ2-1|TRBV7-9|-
CASSLYGSSYNEQFF
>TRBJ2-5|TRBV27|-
CASSPTGTSGGETQYF
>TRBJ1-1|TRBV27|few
CASSVRQGLATEAFF
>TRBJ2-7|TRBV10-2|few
CASSEIQQGAYEQYF
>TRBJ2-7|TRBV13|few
CASSPQDSGRDEQYF
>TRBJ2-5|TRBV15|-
CATTEAGGQETQYF
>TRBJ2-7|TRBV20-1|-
CSASRAVPFYEQYF
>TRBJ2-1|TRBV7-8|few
CASSLVPGLRRGEQFF
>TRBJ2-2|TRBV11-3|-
CASSLGSGGTGELFF
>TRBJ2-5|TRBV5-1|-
CASSVGAASKETQYF
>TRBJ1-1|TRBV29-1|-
CSVSFRGRSGTEAFF
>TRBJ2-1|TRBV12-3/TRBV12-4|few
CASSPIRSQASNEQFF
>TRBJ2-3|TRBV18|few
CASSPPTTDTQYF
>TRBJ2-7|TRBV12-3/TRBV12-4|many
CASSPRSYEQYF
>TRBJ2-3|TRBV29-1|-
CSVEDRVIRQYF
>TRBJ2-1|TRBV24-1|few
CATLGGEGNNEQFF
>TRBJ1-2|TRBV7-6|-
CASSLEQFYGYTF
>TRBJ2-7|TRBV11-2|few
CASSPETSGEQYF
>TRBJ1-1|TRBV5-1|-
CASSRMGQGARTEAFF
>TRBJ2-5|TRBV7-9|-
CASSQGTGLLLQETQYF
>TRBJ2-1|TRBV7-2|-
CASSSSGSSKFF
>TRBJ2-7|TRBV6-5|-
CASSYDRAGNEQYF
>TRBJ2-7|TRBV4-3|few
CASSQERTTSGMIPYEQYF
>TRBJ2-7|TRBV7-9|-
CASSPPRGAGYEQYF
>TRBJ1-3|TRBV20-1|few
CSARRTGSNTIYF
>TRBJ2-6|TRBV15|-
CATSREQGSGANVLTF